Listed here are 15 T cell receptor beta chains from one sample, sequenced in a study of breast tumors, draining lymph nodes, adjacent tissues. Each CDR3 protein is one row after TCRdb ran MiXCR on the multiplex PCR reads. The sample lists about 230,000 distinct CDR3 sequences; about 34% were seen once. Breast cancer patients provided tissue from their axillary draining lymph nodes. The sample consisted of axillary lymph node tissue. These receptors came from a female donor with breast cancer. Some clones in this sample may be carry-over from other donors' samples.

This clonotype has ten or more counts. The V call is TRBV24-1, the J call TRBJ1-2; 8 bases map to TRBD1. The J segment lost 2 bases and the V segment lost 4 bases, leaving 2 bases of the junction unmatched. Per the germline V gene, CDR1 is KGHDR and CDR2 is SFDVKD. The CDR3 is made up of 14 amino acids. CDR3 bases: TGTGCCACCAGTGAGCGGACAGGGAACTATGGCTACACCTTC. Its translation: CATSERTGNYGYTF.

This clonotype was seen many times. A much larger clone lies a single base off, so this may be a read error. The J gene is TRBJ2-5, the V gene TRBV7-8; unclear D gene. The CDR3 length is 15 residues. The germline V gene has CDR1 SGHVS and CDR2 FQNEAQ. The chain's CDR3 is CASSLVEAAQETQHF. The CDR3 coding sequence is TGTGCCAGCAGCTTAGTAGAGGCGGCCCAAGAGACCCAGCACTTC.

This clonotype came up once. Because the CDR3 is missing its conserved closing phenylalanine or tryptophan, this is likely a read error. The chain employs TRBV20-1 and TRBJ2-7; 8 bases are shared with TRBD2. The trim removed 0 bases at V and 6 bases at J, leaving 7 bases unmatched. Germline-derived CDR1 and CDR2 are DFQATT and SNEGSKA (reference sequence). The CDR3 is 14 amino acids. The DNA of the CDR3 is TGCAGTGCTAGAGATTTGCGGGAGGTGGCCGAGCAGTACCTC. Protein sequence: CSARDLREVAEQYL.

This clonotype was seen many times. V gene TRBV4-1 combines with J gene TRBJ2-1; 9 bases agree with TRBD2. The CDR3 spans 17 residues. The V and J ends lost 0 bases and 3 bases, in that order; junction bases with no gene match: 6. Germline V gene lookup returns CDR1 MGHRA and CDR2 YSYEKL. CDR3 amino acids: CASSQDGRTSVYNEQFF. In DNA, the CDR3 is TGCGCCAGCAGCCAAGACGGCAGGACTAGCGTCTACAATGAGCAGTTCTTC.

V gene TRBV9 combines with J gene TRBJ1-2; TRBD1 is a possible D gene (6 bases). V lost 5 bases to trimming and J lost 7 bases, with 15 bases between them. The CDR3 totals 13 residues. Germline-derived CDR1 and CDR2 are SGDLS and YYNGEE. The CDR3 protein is CASSWGGAVGYTF. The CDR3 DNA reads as TGTGCCAGCAGTTGGGGGGGGGCGGTTGGCTACACCTTC.

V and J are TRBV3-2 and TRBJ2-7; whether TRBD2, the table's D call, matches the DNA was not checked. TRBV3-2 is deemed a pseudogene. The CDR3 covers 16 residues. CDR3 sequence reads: CASSHWEHHYPHEQYF. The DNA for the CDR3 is TGTGCCAGCAGCCATTGGGAGCACCATTATCCACACGAGCAGTACTTC.

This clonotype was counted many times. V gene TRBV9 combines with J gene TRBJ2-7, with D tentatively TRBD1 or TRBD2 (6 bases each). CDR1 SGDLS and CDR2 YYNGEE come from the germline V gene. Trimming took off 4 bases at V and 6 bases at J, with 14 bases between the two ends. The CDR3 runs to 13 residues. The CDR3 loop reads CASSSDGGGEQYF. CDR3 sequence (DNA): TGTGCCAGCAGCTCAGACGGAGGGGGCGAGCAGTACTTC.

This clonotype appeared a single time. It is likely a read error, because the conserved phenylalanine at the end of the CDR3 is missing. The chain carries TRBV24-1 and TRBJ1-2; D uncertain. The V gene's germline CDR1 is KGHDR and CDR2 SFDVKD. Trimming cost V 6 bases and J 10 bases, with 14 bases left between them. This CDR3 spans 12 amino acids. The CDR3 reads CATSFEGENYTL. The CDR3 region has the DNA TGTGCCACCAGTTTCGAGGGAGAGAACTACACCCTC.

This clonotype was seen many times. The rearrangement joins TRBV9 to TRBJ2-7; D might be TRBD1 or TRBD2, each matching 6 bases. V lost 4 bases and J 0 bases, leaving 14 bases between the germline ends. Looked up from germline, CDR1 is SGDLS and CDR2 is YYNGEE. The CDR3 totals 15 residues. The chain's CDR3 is CASSWGQGGSYEQYF. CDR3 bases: TGTGCCAGCAGCTGGGGGCAGGGAGGCTCCTACGAGCAGTACTTC.

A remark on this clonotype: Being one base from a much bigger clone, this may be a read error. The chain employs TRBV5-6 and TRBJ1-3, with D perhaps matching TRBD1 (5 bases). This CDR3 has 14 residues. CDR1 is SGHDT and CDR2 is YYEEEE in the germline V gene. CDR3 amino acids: CASSFSRRGNAIYF. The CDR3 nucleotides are TGTGCCAGCAGCTTCAGCCGGAGGGGAAACGCCATATATTTT.

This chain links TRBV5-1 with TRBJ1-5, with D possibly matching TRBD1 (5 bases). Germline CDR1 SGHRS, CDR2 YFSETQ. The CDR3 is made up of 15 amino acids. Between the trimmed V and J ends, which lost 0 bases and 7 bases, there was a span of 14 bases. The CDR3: CASSLGGGLGQPQHF. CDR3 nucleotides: TGCGCCAGCAGCTTGGGGGGGGGGTTGGGGCAGCCCCAGCATTTT. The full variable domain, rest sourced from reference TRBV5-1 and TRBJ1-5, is KAGVTQTPRYLIKTRGQQVTLSCSPISGHRSVSWYQQTPGQGLQFLFEYFSETQRNKGNFPGRFSGRQFSNSRSEMNVSTLELGDSALYLCASSLGGGLGQPQHFGDGTRLSIL.

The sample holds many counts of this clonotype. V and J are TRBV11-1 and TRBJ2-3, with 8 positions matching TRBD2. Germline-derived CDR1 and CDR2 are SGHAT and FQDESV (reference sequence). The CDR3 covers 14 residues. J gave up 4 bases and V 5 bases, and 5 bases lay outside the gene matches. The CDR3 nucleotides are TGTGCCAGCAGCGGACAGACTAGCGCAGATACGCAGTATTTT. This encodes CASSGQTSADTQYF.

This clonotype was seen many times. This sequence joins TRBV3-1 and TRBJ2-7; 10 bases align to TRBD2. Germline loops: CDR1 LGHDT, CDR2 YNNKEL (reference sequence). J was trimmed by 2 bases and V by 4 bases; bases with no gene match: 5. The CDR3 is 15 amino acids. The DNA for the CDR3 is TGTGCCAGCAGCCCCCTAGCGGGAGAGACCTACGAGCAGTACTTC. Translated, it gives CASSPLAGETYEQYF.

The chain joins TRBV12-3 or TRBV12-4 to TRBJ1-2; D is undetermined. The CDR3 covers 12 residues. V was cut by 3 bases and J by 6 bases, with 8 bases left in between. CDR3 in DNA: TGTGCCAGCAGTTTTGAGGCTAATGGCTACACCTTC. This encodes CASSFEANGYTF.

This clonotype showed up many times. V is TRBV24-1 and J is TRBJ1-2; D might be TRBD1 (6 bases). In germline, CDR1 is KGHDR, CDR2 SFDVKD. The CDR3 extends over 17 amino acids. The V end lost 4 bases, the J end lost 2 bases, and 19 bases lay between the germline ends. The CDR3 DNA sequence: TGTGCCACCAGTGACTCTCTCGGCGGGGGGCAAAACTATGGCTACACCTTC. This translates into CATSDSLGGGQNYGYTF.